These T cell receptor beta chains were read from a single sample in a study of post-analysis software for immune sequencing data. TCRdb reprocessed the PCR reads via MiXCR and lists one record per CDR3 protein. The top ten clones hold 4.6% of a sample with hundreds of thousands of distinct CDR3 sequences, approximately 53% of them seen once. Material: blood. Source of these receptors: a girl aged 10 to 17 with multiple sclerosis. CDR3s include the opening cysteine and the closing phenylalanine or tryptophan.

J gene | V gene | CDR3 protein
TRBJ2-5 | TRBV6-1 | CASSEARLAIETQYF
TRBJ2-7 | TRBV7-9 | CASSRGLADSSYEQYF
TRBJ1-4 | TRBV12-3/TRBV12-4 | CASSSGTGWGTNEKLFF
TRBJ2-5 | TRBV5-4 | CASSLKSGMQETQYF
TRBJ1-2 | TRBV27 | CASSTATGPRGGYTF
TRBJ1-1 | TRBV6-5 | CASSYSGRLEAFF
TRBJ1-1 | TRBV29-1 | CSVDRTQGPEAFF
TRBJ2-7 | TRBV7-9 | CASSLPNRESYEQYF
TRBJ2-1 | TRBV12-3/TRBV12-4 | CASSHSLAGIANEQFF
TRBJ2-3 | TRBV7-3 | CASSLNPGVGTDTQYF
TRBJ2-3 | TRBV18 | CASSPPSTDTQYF
TRBJ1-2 | TRBV5-1 | CASSLGTELANYGYTF
TRBJ2-6 | TRBV7-2 | CASRLNGLGANVLTF
TRBJ1-2 | TRBV20-1 | CSARVRWSDYGYTF
TRBJ2-3 | TRBV14 | CASSQGTGGTDTQYF
TRBJ2-4 | TRBV3-1 | CASSHTEGRKNIQYF
TRBJ2-3 | TRBV6-4 | CVSSEVFTDTQYF
TRBJ1-2 | TRBV7-2 | CASSLALTANYGYTF
TRBJ1-2 | TRBV5-8 | CASSYRQGTFIHYGYTF
TRBJ2-4 | TRBV7-3 | CASSVGGQIAKNIQYF
TRBJ2-2 | TRBV7-9 | CASSFFDAGELFF
TRBJ2-3 | TRBV3-1 | CASSSLGGRGWTTDTQYF
TRBJ2-7 | TRBV5-1 | CASSPGRSGGSYEQYF
TRBJ2-1 | TRBV6-1 | CASSDTGGEYEQFF
TRBJ2-1 | TRBV29-1 | CSVWGGTRAEQFF